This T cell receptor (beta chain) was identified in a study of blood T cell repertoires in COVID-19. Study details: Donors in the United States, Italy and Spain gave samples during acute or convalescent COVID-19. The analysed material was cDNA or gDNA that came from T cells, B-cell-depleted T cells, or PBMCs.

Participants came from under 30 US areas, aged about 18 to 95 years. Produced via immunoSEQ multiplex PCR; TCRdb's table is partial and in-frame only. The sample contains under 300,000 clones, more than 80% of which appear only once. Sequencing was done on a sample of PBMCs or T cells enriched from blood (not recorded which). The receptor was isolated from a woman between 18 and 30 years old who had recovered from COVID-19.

Here the CDR3 reads CASSGGDRTLGGSPLHF. CDR3 in DNA: TGTGCCAGCAGTGGCGGGGACAGGACCCTTGGGGGTTCACCCCTCCACTTT. V is TRBV2 and J is TRBJ1-6; 8 nucleotides agree with TRBD1. Germline CDR1 and CDR2: SNHLY and FYNNEI. After removal of 4 bases from V and 9 bases from J, the junction contained 14 bases not matched to a gene. The CDR3 totals 17 residues.